This TCR beta chain emerged from a study of control samples from healthy donors and cancer patients. Assay used: immunoSEQ multiplex PCR; TCRdb lists only in-frame clones, some missing. The repertoire holds 90,000 or so clones, with about 86% as singletons. V was clipped by 1 base and J by 8 bases; unmatched bases: 11. The CDR3 contains 16 residues. Germline loops: CDR1 LNHDA, CDR2 SQIVND (reference sequence). The sequencing input was blood. The sequence was collected from a woman in her fifties or sixties in good health. This sequence joins TRBV19 and TRBJ1-2, with 9 bases identical to TRBD1. CDR3 DNA: TGTGCCAGTAGTATAGCCGGGACAGGGAGTGTCAGGGGCTACACCTTC. It codes for CASSIAGTGSVRGYTF.